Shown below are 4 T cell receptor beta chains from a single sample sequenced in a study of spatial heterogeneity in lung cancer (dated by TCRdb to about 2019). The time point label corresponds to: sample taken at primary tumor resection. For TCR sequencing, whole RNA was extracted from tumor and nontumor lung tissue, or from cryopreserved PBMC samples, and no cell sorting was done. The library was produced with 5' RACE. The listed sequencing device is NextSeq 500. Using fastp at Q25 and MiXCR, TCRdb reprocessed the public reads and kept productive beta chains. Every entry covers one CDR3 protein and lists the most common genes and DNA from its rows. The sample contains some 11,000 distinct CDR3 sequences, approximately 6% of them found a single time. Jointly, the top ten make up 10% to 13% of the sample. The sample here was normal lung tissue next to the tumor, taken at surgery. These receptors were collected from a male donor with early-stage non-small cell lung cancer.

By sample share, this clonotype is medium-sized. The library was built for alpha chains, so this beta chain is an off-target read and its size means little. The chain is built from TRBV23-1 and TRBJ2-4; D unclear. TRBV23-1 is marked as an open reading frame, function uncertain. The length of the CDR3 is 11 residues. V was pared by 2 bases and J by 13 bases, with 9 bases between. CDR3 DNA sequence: TGCGCCAGCAGTCAAACAGAGCTACAGTACTTC. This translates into CASSQTELQYF.

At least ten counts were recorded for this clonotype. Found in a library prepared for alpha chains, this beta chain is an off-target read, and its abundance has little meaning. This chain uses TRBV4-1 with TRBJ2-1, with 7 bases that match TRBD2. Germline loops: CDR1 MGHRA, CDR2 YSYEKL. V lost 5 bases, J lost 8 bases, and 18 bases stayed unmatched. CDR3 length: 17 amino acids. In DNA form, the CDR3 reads TGCGCCAGCAGCGGCAACCGGGGCGGGGGAGATTTCGATGAGCAGTTCTTC. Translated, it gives CASSGNRGGGDFDEQFF.

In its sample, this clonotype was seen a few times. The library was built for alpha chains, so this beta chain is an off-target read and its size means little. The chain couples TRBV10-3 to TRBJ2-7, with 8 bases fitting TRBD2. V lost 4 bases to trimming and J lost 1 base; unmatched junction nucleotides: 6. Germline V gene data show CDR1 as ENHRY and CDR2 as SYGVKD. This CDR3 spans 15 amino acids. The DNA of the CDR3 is TGTGCCATCAGTGGCCTAGTAGCGGGATCCTACGAGCAGTACTTC. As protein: CAISGLVAGSYEQYF.

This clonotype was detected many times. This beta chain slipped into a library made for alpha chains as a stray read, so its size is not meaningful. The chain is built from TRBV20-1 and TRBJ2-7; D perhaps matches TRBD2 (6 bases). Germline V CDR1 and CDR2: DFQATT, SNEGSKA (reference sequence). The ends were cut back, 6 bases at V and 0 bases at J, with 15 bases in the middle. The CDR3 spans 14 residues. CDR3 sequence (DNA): TGCAGTGCCCCGAGGGCGGGAAGCTCCTACGAGCAGTACTTC. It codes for CSAPRAGSSYEQYF.